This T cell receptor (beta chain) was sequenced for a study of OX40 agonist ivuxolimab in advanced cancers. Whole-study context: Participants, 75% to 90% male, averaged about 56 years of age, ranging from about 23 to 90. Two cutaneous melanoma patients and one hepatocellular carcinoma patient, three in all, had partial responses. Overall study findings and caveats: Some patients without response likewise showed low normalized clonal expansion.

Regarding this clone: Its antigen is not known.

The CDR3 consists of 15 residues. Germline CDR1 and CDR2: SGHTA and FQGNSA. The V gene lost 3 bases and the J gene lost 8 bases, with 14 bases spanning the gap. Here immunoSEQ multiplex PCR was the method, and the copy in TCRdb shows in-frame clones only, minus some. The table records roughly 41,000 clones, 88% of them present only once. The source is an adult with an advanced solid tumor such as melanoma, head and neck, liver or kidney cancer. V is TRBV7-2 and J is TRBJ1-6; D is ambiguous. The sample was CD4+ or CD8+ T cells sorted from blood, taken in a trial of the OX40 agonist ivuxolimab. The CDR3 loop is CASSFSVRFDSPLHF. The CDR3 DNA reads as TGTGCCAGCAGCTTTTCGGTCCGCTTCGATTCACCCCTCCACTTT.